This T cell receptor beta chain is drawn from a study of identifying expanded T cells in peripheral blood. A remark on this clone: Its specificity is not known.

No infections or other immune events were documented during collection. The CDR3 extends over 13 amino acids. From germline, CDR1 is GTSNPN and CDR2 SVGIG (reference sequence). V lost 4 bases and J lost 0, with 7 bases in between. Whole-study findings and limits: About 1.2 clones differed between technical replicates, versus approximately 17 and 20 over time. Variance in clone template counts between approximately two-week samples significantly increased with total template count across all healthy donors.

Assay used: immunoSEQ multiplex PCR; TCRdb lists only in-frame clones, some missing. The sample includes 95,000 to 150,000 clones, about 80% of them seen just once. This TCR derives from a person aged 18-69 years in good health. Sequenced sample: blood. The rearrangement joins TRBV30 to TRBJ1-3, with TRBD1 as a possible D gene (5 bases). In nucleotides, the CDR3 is TGTGCCTGGACTCAGGGCTCTGGAAACACCATATATTTT. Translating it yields CAWTQGSGNTIYF.